Listed below are T cell receptor beta chains from one sample, sequenced in a study of graft-versus-host responses after intestinal transplantation. Assay: immunoSEQ multiplex PCR; the TCRdb copy retains only in-frame clones and omits some. Of about 130,000 clones listed, over 90% were seen once; the top ten hold approximately 0.2%. Antigen specificity for these receptors is unknown. The sequencing here drew on unstimulated CD4+ T cells sorted from spleen or lymph node cells, taken before intestinal transplant. The receptors were gathered from a human donor who received an intestinal transplant. Each CDR3 is given with its conserved first and last residue. Fields, in order: J gene, V gene, CDR3 protein.

J: TRBJ2-3
V: TRBV5-1
CDR3: CASSLLRGTDTQYF

J: TRBJ2-1
V: TRBV7-9
CDR3: CASSVGQNNEQFF

J: TRBJ2-7
V: TRBV9
CDR3: CASSPQTQSYEQYF

J: TRBJ1-1
V: TRBV5-1
CDR3: CASSLGQGEIEAFF

J: TRBJ1-1
V: TRBV20-1
CDR3: CSAPRNTEAFF

J: TRBJ2-3
V: TRBV30
CDR3: CAWSAADTQYF

J: TRBJ1-1
V: TRBV7-8
CDR3: CASSTRQAPEAFF

J: TRBJ1-2
V: TRBV7-8
CDR3: CASSPKDRARYTF

J: TRBJ1-5
V: TRBV7-2
CDR3: CASSLSKGHGNQPQHF

J: TRBJ2-7
V: TRBV28
CDR3: CASRPPGQGGYEQYF

J: TRBJ2-4
V: TRBV10-3
CDR3: CAISERSGDKNIQYF

J: TRBJ2-7
V: TRBV5-1
CDR3: CASSLAAPFSGRISYEQYF

J: TRBJ2-1
V: TRBV20-1
CDR3: CSASEGNEQFF

J: TRBJ2-3
V: TRBV5-4
CDR3: CASSLVAGTDTQYF

J: TRBJ2-1
V: TRBV5-6
CDR3: CASSRGGYNEQFF

J: TRBJ2-3
V: TRBV7-2
CDR3: CASRVSGGSTDTQYF

J: TRBJ2-7
V: TRBV27
CDR3: CASSPRQGISYEQYF

J: TRBJ1-1
V: TRBV7-9
CDR3: CASSRKGEAFF

J: TRBJ1-1
V: TRBV19
CDR3: CASNYKGQPLNTEAFF

J: TRBJ2-1
V: TRBV21-1
CDR3: CASSKGQTTFLNNEQFF

J: TRBJ2-1
V: TRBV9
CDR3: CASSVVAGGYNEQFF

J: TRBJ2-4
V: TRBV5-4
CDR3: CASSLSGPRVKNIQYF

J: TRBJ1-2
V: TRBV27
CDR3: CASRPLFTRRVYGYTF

J: TRBJ2-2
V: TRBV5-1
CDR3: CASRSWSSGSNTGELFF

J: TRBJ1-5
V: TRBV19
CDR3: CASSSQSAGPQHF

J: TRBJ2-5
V: TRBV9
CDR3: CASSVGVGETQETQYF

J: TRBJ2-7
V: TRBV13
CDR3: CASSLSGGNEQYF

J: TRBJ2-4
V: TRBV5-5
CDR3: CASTIHSGQDLNIQYF

J: TRBJ1-4
V: TRBV5-1
CDR3: CASRPRTVNEKLFF

J: TRBJ2-1
V: TRBV5-1
CDR3: CASSLLLASGSIGNEQFF

J: TRBJ1-3
V: TRBV7-2
CDR3: CASSLDRGGNTIYF

J: TRBJ1-4
V: TRBV19
CDR3: CASTPGTGAENEKLFF